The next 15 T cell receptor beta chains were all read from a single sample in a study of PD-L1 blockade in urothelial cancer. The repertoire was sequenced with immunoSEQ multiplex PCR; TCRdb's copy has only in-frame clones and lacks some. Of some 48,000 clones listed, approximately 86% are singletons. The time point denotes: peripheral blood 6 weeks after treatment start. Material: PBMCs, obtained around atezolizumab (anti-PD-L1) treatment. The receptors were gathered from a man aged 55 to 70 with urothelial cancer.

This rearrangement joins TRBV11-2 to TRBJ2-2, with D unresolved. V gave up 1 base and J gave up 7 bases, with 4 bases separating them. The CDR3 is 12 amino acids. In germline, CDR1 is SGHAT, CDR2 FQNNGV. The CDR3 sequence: CASSLVNGELFF. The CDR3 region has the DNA TGTGCCAGCAGCTTAGTAAACGGGGAGCTGTTTTTT.

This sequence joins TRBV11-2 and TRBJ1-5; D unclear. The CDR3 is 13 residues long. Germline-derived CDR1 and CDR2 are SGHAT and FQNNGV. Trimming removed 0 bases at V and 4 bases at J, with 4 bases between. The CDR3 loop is CASSLERNQPQHF. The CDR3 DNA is TGTGCCAGCAGCTTAGAACGGAATCAGCCCCAGCATTTT.

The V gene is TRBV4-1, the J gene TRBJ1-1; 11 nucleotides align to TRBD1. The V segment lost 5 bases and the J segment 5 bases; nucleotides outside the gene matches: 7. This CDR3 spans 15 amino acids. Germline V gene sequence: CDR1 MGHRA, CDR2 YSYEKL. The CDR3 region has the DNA TGCGCCAGCAGCAAGGGACAGGGGGAATGGACTGAAGCTTTCTTT. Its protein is CASSKGQGEWTEAFF.

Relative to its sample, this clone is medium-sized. CDR3: CASSFGWQGGQPQHF. Here the CDR3 DNA reads TGTGCCAGCAGCTTTGGATGGCAGGGAGGACAGCCCCAGCATTTT. The J gene is TRBJ1-5, the V gene TRBV5-6, with a possible D match to TRBD1 (5 bases). Trimming pared 2 bases from V and 7 bases from J, leaving 16 bases between. CDR1 and CDR2 (germline): SGHDT, YYEEEE. The CDR3 totals 15 residues.

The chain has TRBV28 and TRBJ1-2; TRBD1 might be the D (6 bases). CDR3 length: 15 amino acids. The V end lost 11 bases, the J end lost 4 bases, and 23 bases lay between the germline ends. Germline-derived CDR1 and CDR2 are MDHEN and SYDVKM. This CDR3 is CALNARGERGYGYTF. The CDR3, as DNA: TGTGCCCTAAATGCCAGGGGCGAGCGGGGCTATGGCTACACCTTC.

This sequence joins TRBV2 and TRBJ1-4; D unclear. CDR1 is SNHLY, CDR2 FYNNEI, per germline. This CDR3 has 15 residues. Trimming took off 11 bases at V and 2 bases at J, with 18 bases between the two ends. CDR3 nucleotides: TGTGCCGCACGGGCCGCGGGAGCTACTAATGAAAAACTGTTTTTT. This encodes CAARAAGATNEKLFF.

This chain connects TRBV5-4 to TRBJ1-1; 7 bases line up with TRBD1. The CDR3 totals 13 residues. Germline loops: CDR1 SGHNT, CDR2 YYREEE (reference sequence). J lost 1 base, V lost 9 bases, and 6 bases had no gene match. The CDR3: CAIGTAPNTEAFF. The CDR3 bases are TGTGCCATTGGGACAGCCCCGAACACTGAAGCTTTCTTT.

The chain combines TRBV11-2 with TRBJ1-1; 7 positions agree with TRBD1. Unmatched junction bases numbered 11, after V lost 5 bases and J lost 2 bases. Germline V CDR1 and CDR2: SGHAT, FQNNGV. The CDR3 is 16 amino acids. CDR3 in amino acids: CASSPGPRGENTEAFF. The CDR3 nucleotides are TGTGCCAGCAGCCCGGGGCCCAGGGGGGAAAACACTGAAGCTTTCTTT.

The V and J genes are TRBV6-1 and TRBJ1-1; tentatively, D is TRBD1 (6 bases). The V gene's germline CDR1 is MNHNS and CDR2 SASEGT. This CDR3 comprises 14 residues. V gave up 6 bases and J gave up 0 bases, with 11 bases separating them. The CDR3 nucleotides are TGTGCCAGCAGGAACAGGGCCATGAACACTGAAGCTTTCTTT. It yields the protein CASRNRAMNTEAFF.

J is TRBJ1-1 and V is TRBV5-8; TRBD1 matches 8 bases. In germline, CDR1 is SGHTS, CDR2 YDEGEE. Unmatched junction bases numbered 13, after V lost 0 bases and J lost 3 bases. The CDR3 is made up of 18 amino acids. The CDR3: CASSLAIGKQGVYTEAFF. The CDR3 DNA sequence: TGTGCCAGCAGCTTGGCAATAGGTAAACAGGGGGTTTACACTGAAGCTTTCTTT.

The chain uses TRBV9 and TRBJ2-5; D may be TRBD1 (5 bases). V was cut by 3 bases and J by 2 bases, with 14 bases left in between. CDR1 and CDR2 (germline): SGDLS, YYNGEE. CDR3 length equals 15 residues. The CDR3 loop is CASSAQGGHQETQYF. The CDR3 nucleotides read TGTGCCAGCAGCGCCCAGGGTGGGCATCAAGAGACCCAGTACTTC.

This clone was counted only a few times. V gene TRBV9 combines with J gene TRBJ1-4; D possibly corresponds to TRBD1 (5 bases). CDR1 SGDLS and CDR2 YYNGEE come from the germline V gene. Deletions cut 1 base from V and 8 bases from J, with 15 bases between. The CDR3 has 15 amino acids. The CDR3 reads CASSVSGQGWEKLFF. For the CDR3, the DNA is TGTGCCAGCAGCGTAAGTGGGCAGGGTTGGGAAAAACTGTTTTTT.

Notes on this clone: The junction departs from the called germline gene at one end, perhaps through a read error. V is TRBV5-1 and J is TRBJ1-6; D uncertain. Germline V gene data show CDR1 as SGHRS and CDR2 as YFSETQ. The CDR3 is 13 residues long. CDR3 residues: CASTLEGGSPLHF. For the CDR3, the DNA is TGCGCCAGCACCTTGGAGGGAGGTTCACCCCTCCACTTT.

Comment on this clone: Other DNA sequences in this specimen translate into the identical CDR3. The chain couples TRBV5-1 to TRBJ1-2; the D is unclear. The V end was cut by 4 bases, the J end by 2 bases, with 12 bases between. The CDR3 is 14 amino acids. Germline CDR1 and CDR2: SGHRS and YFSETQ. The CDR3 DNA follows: TGCGCCAGCAGCCTGAACTTTCCAAACTATGGCTACACCTTC. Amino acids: CASSLNFPNYGYTF.

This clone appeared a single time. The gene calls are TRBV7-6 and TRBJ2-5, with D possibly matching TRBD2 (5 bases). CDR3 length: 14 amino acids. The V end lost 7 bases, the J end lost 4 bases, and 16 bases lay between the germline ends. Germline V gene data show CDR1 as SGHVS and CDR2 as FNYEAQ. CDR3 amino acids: CASTGEVLRETQYF. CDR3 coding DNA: TGTGCCAGCACCGGGGAAGTCCTCCGAGAGACCCAGTACTTC.